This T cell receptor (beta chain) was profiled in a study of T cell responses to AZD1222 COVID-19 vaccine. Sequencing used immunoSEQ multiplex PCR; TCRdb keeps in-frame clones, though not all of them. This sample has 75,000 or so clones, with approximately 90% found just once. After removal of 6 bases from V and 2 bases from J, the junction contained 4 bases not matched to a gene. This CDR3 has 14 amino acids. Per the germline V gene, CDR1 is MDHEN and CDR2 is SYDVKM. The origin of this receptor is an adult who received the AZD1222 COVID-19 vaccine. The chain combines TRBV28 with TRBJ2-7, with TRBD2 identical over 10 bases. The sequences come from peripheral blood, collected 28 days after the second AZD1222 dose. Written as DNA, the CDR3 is TGTGCCAGCAGCAAGGGACTAGCGACCTACGAGCAGTACTTC. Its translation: CASSKGLATYEQYF.